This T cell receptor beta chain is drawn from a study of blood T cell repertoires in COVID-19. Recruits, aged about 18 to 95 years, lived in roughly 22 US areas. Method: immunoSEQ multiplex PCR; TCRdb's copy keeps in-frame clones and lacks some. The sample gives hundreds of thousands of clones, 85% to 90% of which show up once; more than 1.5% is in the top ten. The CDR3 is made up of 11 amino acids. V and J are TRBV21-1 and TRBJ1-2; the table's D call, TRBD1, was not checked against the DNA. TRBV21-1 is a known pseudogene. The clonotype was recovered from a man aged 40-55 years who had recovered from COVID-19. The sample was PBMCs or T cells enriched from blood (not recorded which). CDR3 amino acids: CASFGHRGYTF. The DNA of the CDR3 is TGTGCCAGCTTTGGACACAGGGGCTACACCTTC.